The entry below gives a single TCR beta chain sequence along with its context. The CDR3 runs to 14 residues. CDR1 is MDHEN, CDR2 SYDVKM, per germline. Per sample, a minimum of 6.5 million PBMCs were isolated. This entry belongs to a study of blood T cells in healthy people across ages. Study overall: Template-switching capture recovered about one barcoded beta molecule per two T cells.

With a J-beta primer mix and a sample-barcoded 5' primer, a second PCR ran about 6 to 11 cycles. Each CDR3 protein is one row after TCRdb ran MiXCR on the 5' RACE reads. The sample contains fewer than 700,000 distinct CDR3 sequences, over 40% of which appear only once. This clonotype was sampled from an elderly man in good health. The sequencing sample was made of blood. This rearrangement joins TRBV28 to TRBJ2-4, with D unclear. The end of the DNA fits TRBJ2-7 better, so the J call may be wrong. The CDR3 DNA is TGTGCCAGCAGTGTCCCCATAGGATCCTACGAGCAGTACTTC. This sequence encodes CASSVPIGSYEQYF.